One TCR beta chain is described in this entry. As handled by the study authors: Amplifying reference gene primers gave estimates of nucleated cell counts. Sequencing used immunoSEQ multiplex PCR; TCRdb keeps in-frame clones, though not all of them. V, J and clone size reflect that table, while D and trimming were determined from the DNA. The sample includes more than 95,000 clones, approximately 86% seen only once; the top ten take less than 9.5%. CDR3 length equals 14 residues. Trimming cost V 3 bases and J 6 bases; bases outside gene matches: 3. Germline CDR1 LGHDT, CDR2 YNNKEL (reference sequence). The data derive from a study of blood T cell repertoires in COVID-19. Looking at the study overall: The samples span acute and convalescent COVID-19 from the United States, Italy and Spain. Sample material is recorded as cDNA or gDNA derived from T cells, B-cell-depleted T cells, or PBMCs.

The chain links TRBV3-1 (or the pseudogene TRBV3-2) to TRBJ1-2; 11 bases line up with TRBD1. The clonotype was recovered from a human donor in a cohort sampled during active COVID-19. Sequences were obtained from peripheral blood. DNA for the CDR3: TGTGCCAGCAGCCACCCGGGACAGGGGGATGGCTACACCTTC. It yields the protein CASSHPGQGDGYTF.